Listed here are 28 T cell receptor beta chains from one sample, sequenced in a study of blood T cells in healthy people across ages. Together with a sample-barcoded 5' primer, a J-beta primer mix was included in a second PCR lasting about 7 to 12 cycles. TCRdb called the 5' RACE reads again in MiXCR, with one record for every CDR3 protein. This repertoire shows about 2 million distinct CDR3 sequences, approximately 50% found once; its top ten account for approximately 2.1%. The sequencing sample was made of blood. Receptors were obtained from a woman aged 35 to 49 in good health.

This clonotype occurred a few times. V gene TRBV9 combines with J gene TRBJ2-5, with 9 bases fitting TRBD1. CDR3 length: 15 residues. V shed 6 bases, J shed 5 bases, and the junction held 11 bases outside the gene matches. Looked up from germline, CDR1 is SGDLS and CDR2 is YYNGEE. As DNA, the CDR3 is TGTGCCAGCACAACCCCTTTAACAGGGGGCGAGACCCAGTACTTC. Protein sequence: CASTTPLTGGETQYF.

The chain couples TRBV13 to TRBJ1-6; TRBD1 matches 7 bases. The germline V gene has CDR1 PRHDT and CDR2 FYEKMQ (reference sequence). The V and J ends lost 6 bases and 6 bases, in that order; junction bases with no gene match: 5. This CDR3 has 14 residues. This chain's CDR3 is CASSRQGFNSPLHF. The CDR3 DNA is TGTGCCAGCAGTCGACAGGGATTTAATTCACCCCTCCACTTT. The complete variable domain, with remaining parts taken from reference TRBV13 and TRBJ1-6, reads AAGVIQSPRHLIKEKRETATLKCYPIPRHDTVYWYQQGPGQDPQFLISFYEKMQSDKGSIPDRFSAQQFSDYHSELNMSSLELGDSALYFCASSRQGFNSPLHFGNGTRLTVT.

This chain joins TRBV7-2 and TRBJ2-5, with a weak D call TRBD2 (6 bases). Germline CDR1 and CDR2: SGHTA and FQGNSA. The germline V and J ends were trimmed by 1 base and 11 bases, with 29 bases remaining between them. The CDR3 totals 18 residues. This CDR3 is CASSLGLSGLASYNEQYF. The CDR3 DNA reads TGTGCCAGCAGCTTAGGGTTGAGCGGGCTAGCATCCTACAATGAGCAGTACTTC. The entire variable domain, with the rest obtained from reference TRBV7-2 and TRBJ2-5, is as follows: GAGVSQSPSNKVTEKGKDVELRCDPISGHTALYWYRQSLGQGLEFLIYFQGNSAPDKSGLPSDRFSAERTGGSVSTLTIQRTQQEDSAVYLCASSLGLSGLASYNEQYFGPGTRLLVL.

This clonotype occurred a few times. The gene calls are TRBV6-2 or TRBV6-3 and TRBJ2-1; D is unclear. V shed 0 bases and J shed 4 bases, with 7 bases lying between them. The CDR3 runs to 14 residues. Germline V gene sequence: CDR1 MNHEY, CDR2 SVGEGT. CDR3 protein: CASSYSTLYNEQFF. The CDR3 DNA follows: TGTGCCAGCAGTTACTCGACTCTTTACAATGAGCAGTTCTTC.

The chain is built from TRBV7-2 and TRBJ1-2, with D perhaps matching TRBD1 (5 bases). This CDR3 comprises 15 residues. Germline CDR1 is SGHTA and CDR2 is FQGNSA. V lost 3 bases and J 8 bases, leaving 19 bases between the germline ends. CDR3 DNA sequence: TGTGCCAGCAGCTTGGGTCGGGCCGTAGAGGGGGGCTACACCTTC. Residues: CASSLGRAVEGGYTF.

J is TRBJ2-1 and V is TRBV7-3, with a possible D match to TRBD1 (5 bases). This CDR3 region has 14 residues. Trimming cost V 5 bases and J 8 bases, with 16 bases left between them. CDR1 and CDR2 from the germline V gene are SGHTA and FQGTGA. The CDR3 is CASSVRQGTDEQFF. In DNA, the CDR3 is TGTGCCAGCAGCGTACGGCAGGGAACCGATGAGCAGTTCTTC.

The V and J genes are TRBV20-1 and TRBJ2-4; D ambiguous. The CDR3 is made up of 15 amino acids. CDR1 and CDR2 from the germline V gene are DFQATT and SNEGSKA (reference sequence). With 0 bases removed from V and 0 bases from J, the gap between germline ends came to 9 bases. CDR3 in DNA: TGCAGTGCTAGAGACGTGGATTTAGCCAAAAACATTCAGTACTTC. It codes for CSARDVDLAKNIQYF.

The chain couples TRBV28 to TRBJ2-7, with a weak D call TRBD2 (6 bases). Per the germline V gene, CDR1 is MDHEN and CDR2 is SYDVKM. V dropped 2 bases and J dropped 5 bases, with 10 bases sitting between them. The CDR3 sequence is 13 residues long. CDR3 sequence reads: CASSLGGSHEQYF. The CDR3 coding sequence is TGTGCCAGCAGTTTAGGGGGGTCCCACGAGCAGTACTTC. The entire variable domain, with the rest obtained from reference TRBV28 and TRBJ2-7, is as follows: DVKVTQSSRYLVKRTGEKVFLECVQDMDHENMFWYRQDPGLGLRLIYFSYDVKMKEKGDIPEGYSVSREKKERFSLILESASTNQTSMYLCASSLGGSHEQYFGPGTRLTVT.

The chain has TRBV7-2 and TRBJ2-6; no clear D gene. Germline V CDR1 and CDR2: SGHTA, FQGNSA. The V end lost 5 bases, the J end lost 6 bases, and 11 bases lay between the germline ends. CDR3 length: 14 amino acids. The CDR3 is CASSQIGPANVLTF. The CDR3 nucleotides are TGTGCCAGCAGCCAAATAGGCCCGGCCAACGTCCTGACTTTC.

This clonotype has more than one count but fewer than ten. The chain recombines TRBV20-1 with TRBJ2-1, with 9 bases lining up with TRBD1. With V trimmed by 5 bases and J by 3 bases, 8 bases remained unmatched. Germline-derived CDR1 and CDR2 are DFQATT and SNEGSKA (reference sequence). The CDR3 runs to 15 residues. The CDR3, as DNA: TGCAGTGCTCTGCTTACAGGGGGCGTCTACAATGAGCAGTTCTTC. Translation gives CSALLTGGVYNEQFF.

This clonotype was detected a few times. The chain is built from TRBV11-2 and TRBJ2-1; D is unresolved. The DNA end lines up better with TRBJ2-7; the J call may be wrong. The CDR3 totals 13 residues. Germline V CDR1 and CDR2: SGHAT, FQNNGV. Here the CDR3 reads CASSLDRYNEQYF. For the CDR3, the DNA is TGTGCCAGCAGCTTAGACAGATACAATGAGCAGTACTTC.

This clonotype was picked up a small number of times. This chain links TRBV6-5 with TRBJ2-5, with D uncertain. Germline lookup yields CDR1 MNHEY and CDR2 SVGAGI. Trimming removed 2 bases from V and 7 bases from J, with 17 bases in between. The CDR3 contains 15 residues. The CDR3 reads CASSYKDGRFWTQYF. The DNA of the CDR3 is TGTGCCAGCAGTTACAAGGACGGCCGTTTTTGGACCCAGTACTTC.

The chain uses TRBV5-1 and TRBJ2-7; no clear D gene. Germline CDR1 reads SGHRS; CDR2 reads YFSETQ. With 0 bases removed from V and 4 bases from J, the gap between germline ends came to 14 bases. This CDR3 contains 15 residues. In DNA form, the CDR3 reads TGCGCCAGCAGCTTGGGTGTGACAAAGTCGTACGAGCAGTACTTC. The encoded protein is CASSLGVTKSYEQYF.

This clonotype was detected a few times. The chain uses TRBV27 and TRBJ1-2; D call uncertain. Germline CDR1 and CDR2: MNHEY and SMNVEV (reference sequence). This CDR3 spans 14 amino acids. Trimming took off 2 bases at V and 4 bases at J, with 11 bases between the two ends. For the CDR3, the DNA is TGTGCCAGCAGTTTAGAGGGTTCCGGCTATGGCTACACCTTC. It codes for CASSLEGSGYGYTF.

CDR3 bases: TGTGCCAGCAGTGTACTAACCCATAAACCTCCAGGGGGCGGGGTAAGCACTGAAGCTTTCTTT. Its translation is CASSVLTHKPPGGGVSTEAFF. The rearrangement uses TRBV25-1 and TRBJ1-1; 8 bases map to TRBD1. V lost 4 bases and J lost 4; bases outside the gene matches: 26. This CDR3 is 21 amino acids long. Germline V gene sequence: CDR1 MGHDK, CDR2 SYGVNS.

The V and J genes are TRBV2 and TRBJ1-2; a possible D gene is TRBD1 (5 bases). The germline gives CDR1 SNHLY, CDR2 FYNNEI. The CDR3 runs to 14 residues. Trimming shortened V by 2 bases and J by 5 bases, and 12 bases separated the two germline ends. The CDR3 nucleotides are TGTGCCAGCAGTGAAATGTGGGACCCTTATGGCTACACCTTC. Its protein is CASSEMWDPYGYTF.

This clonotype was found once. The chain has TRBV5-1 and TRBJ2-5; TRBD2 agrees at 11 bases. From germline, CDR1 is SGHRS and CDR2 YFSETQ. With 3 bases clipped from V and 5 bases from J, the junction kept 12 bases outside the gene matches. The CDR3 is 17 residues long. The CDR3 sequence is CASSSLRTSGYGETQYF. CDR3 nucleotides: TGCGCCAGCAGCTCGCTGAGGACTAGCGGGTATGGGGAGACCCAGTACTTC.

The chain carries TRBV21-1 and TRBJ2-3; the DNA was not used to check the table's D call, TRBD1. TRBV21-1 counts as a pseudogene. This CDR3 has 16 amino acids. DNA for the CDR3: TGTGCCAGCAGCAAAGAGGATTACCAGGGGACAGATACGCAGTATTTT. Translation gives CASSKEDYQGTDTQYF.

This CDR3 reads CSANREGNEQYF. The DNA of the CDR3 is TGCAGTGCTAACAGGGAGGGCAATGAGCAGTACTTC. The chain joins TRBV20-1 to TRBJ2-5, with TRBD2 as a possible D gene (7 bases). Trimming stripped 4 bases from V and 11 bases from J, with 17 bases between. CDR1 is DFQATT, CDR2 SNEGSKA, per germline (reference sequence). The CDR3 loop spans 12 amino acids.

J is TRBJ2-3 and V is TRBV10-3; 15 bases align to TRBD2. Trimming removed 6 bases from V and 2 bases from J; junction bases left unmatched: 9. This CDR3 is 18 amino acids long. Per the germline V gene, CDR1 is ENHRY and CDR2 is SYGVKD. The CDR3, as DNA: TGTGCCATCAGCTCCGGGACTAGCGGGGGGCCTCACACAGATACGCAGTATTTT. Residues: CAISSGTSGGPHTDTQYF.

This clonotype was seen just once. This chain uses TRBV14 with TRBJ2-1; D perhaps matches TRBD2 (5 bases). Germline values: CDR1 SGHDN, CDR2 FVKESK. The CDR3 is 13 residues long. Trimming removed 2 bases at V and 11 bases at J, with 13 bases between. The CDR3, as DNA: TGTGCCAGCAGCCAAACCCCTAGCATTAAGCAGTTCTTC. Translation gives CASSQTPSIKQFF.

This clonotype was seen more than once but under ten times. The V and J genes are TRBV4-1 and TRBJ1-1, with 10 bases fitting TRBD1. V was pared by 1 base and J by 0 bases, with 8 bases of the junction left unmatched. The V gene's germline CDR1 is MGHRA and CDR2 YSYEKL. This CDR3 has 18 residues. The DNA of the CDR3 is TGCGCCAGCAGCCAAGCCTTAAGGGACAGGGGATTGAACACTGAAGCTTTCTTT. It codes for CASSQALRDRGLNTEAFF.

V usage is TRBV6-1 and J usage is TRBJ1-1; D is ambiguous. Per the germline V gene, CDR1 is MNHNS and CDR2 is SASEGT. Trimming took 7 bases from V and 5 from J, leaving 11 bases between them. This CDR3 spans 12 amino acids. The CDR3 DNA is TGTGCCAGCATGGCGTCACGGACTGAAGCTTTCTTT. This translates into CASMASRTEAFF.

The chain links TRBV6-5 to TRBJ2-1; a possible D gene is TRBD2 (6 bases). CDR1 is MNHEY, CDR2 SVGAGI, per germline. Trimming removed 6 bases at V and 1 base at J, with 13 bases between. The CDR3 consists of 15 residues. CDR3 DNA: TGTGCCAGCAGCTGGACCGGGACTTCCTACAATGAGCAGTTCTTC. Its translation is CASSWTGTSYNEQFF.

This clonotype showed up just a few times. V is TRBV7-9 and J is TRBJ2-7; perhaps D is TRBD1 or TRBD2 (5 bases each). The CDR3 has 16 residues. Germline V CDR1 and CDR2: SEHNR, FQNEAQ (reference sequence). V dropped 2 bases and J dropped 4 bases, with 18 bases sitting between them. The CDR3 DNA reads TGTGCCAGCAGCTTAAGGGGAACAGGCTCGGGGTACGAGCAGTACTTC. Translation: CASSLRGTGSGYEQYF.

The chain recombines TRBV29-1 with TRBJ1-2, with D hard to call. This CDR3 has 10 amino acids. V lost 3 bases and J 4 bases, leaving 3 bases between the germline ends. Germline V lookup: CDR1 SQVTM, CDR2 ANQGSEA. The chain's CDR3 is CSVEIYGYTF. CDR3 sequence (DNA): TGCAGCGTTGAGATCTATGGCTACACCTTC.

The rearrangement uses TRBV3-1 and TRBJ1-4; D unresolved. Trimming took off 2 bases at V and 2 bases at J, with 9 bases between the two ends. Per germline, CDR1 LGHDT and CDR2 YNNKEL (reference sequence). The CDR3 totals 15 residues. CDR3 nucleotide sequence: TGTGCCAGCAGCCAAATAGGAGCGACTAATGAAAAACTGTTTTTT. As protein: CASSQIGATNEKLFF.

The CDR3 DNA reads TGCGCCAGCAGCCAAGTGGGGGAATCGGGCAATCAGCCCCAGCATTTT. Its translation is CASSQVGESGNQPQHF. The chain combines TRBV4-1 with TRBJ1-5; D perhaps matches TRBD1 (5 bases). The length of the CDR3 is 16 residues. CDR1 and CDR2 (germline): MGHRA, YSYEKL. Trimming took off 1 base at V and 2 bases at J, with 12 bases between the two ends.